The rows below give T cell receptor beta chains drawn from one sample of a study of blood T cells in healthy people across ages. MiXCR, run by TCRdb on the 5' RACE reads, gives a single entry per CDR3 protein. The profile shows 650,000 to 800,000 distinct CDR3 sequences, approximately 44% of them singletons. Sequencing was carried out using blood. The receptors originated from a man aged 55 to 70 in good health. The CDR3 runs from the conserved cysteine through the conserved F or W. Each record gives: CDR3 DNA, CDR3 protein, J gene, D gene, V gene, clone size. A D gene is named only where the DNA matches it firmly. Clone size is stated in some rows and not others, as once, few, many or a class when expanded.

CDR3 DNA: TGCGCCAGCAGTGAGTCAGGAGACCAAGAGACCCAGTACTTC; CDR3 protein: CASSESGDQETQYF; J gene: TRBJ2-5; D gene: NA; V gene: TRBV10-1; clone size: few
CDR3 DNA: TGTGCCAGCAGTAAGCTAGCGGGGGCCATAGGTTACAATGAGCAGTTCTTC; CDR3 protein: CASSKLAGAIGYNEQFF; J gene: TRBJ2-1; D gene: TRBD2; V gene: TRBV28; clone size: few
CDR3 DNA: TGTGCCAGCAGCCCGTTTCGGGACAGGGGAAGCTATGGCTACACCTTC; CDR3 protein: CASSPFRDRGSYGYTF; J gene: TRBJ1-2; D gene: TRBD1; V gene: TRBV9; clone size: NA
CDR3 DNA: TGTGCCAGCTCACCGGGACCGGGGTCTCGCACAGATACGCAGTATTTT; CDR3 protein: CASSPGPGSRTDTQYF; J gene: TRBJ2-3; D gene: NA; V gene: TRBV18; clone size: NA
CDR3 DNA: TGTGCCAGCAGTTATCCCCAAACTCAAGAGACCCAGTACTTC; CDR3 protein: CASSYPQTQETQYF; J gene: TRBJ2-5; D gene: NA; V gene: TRBV2; clone size: few
CDR3 DNA: TGTGCCAGCTACGCAGGGACAGGGCTAAAGACCCAGTACTTC; CDR3 protein: CASYAGTGLKTQYF; J gene: TRBJ2-5; D gene: TRBD1; V gene: TRBV3-1; clone size: few
CDR3 DNA: TGCGCCAGCAGCTTGGGGCTAACCACTAGCACAGATACGCAGTATTTT; CDR3 protein: CASSLGLTTSTDTQYF; J gene: TRBJ2-3; D gene: NA; V gene: TRBV5-1; clone size: few
CDR3 DNA: TGCAGTGCTTTCATCAGTGGACTAGCGGGCCACAATGAGCAGTTCTTC; CDR3 protein: CSAFISGLAGHNEQFF; J gene: TRBJ2-1; D gene: TRBD2; V gene: TRBV20-1; clone size: few
CDR3 DNA: TGTGCCAGCAGCTTATTTGCCGATCAGCCCCAGCATTTT; CDR3 protein: CASSLFADQPQHF; J gene: TRBJ1-5; D gene: NA; V gene: TRBV7-2; clone size: NA
CDR3 DNA: TGTGCCAGCAGCACAGTACGGTCTGGCTACACCTTC; CDR3 protein: CASSTVRSGYTF; J gene: TRBJ1-2; D gene: NA; V gene: TRBV7-2; clone size: NA
CDR3 DNA: TGTGCCATCAAAGGACAATCGAACATCGGGGAGCTGTTTTTT; CDR3 protein: CAIKGQSNIGELFF; J gene: TRBJ2-2; D gene: NA; V gene: TRBV10-3; clone size: NA
CDR3 DNA: TGTGCCACGACTTCGGGGTCGGTTCGCTACACCTTC; CDR3 protein: CATTSGSVRYTF; J gene: TRBJ1-2; D gene: NA; V gene: TRBV28; clone size: NA
CDR3 DNA: TGTGCCAGCAGCCGCGGTGGTAAGCGGGGGATCACAGATACGCAGTATTTT; CDR3 protein: CASSRGGKRGITDTQYF; J gene: TRBJ2-3; D gene: TRBD2; V gene: TRBV7-2; clone size: few
CDR3 DNA: TGCGCCAGCAGCCCTCCGGGGGGGAGCGACTATGGCTACACCTTC; CDR3 protein: CASSPPGGSDYGYTF; J gene: TRBJ1-2; D gene: NA; V gene: TRBV5-1; clone size: few
CDR3 DNA: TGTGCCATCAGCGGGACAGTTGGGGCCAACGTCCTGACTTTC; CDR3 protein: CAISGTVGANVLTF; J gene: TRBJ2-6; D gene: TRBD1; V gene: TRBV10-3; clone size: NA
CDR3 DNA: TGTGCCAGCAGTTACTCGATCTCCGGCGGCCTCTCTGGGGCCAACGTCCTGACTTTC; CDR3 protein: CASSYSISGGLSGANVLTF; J gene: TRBJ2-6; D gene: NA; V gene: TRBV6-2/TRBV6-3; clone size: few
CDR3 DNA: TGTGCCAGCAGCCTCCTCCCACGCTCTGGGGCCAACGTCCTGACTTTC; CDR3 protein: CASSLLPRSGANVLTF; J gene: TRBJ2-6; D gene: NA; V gene: TRBV7-3; clone size: NA
CDR3 DNA: TGTGCCAGCAGGGGGGACAGGAATACGAACACTGAAGCTTTCTTT; CDR3 protein: CASRGDRNTNTEAFF; J gene: TRBJ1-1; D gene: TRBD1; V gene: TRBV2; clone size: NA
CDR3 DNA: TGTGCCAGCAGCATGGGGGATTCACCCCTCCACTTT; CDR3 protein: CASSMGDSPLHF; J gene: TRBJ1-6; D gene: NA; V gene: TRBV6-6; clone size: many
CDR3 DNA: TGTGCCAGCAGCCCAAGGGTACAAACTGCGTACTCCTACGAGCAGTACTTC; CDR3 protein: CASSPRVQTAYSYEQYF; J gene: TRBJ2-7; D gene: NA; V gene: TRBV7-6; clone size: NA
CDR3 DNA: TGTGCCAGCAGCTTAGTGGCAGGGCTCCGGTCTGGGGCCAACGTCCTGACTTTC; CDR3 protein: CASSLVAGLRSGANVLTF; J gene: TRBJ2-6; D gene: NA; V gene: TRBV7-2; clone size: NA
CDR3 DNA: TGTGCCAGCCTCACGGGGGGGGCCGCCTACGAGCAGTACTTC; CDR3 protein: CASLTGGAAYEQYF; J gene: TRBJ2-7; D gene: TRBD2; V gene: TRBV11-2; clone size: once
CDR3 DNA: TGTGCCAGCAGTTTGACAGGGGGTCAGACTGAAGCTTTCTTT; CDR3 protein: CASSLTGGQTEAFF; J gene: TRBJ1-1; D gene: TRBD1; V gene: TRBV3-1; clone size: NA
CDR3 DNA: TGTGCCAGCAGCCCCGGACAGGGTGGAAACGAGCAGTACTTC; CDR3 protein: CASSPGQGGNEQYF; J gene: TRBJ2-7; D gene: TRBD1; V gene: TRBV7-2; clone size: NA
CDR3 DNA: TGCAGTGTTCCGACTAGCGGGGGATCTTACACCGGGGAGCTGTTTTTT; CDR3 protein: CSVPTSGGSYTGELFF; J gene: TRBJ2-2; D gene: TRBD2; V gene: TRBV20-1; clone size: NA
CDR3 DNA: TGCAGTGCTAGAGCGGGCAGTCCCCCCACGAACACCGGGGAGCTGTTTTTT; CDR3 protein: CSARAGSPPTNTGELFF; J gene: TRBJ2-2; D gene: NA; V gene: TRBV20-1; clone size: NA
CDR3 DNA: TGTGCCAGCAGTCTAGTCTTAAGCCAGGGCTACGAGCAGTACTTC; CDR3 protein: CASSLVLSQGYEQYF; J gene: TRBJ2-7; D gene: NA; V gene: TRBV27; clone size: NA
CDR3 DNA: TGTGCCAGCAGGCCCCAGGGTGGTGGCAATCAGCCCCAGCATTTT; CDR3 protein: CASRPQGGGNQPQHF; J gene: TRBJ1-5; D gene: NA; V gene: TRBV6-2/TRBV6-3; clone size: NA
CDR3 DNA: TGTGCCAGCAGGGGAGGGTCCTCCGGCGGCAATCAGCCCCAGCATTTT; CDR3 protein: CASRGGSSGGNQPQHF; J gene: TRBJ1-5; D gene: NA; V gene: TRBV2; clone size: NA
CDR3 DNA: TGTGCCAGCAGCCCTAGGGGGACTAGCGGGAACACCGGGGAGCTGTTTTTT; CDR3 protein: CASSPRGTSGNTGELFF; J gene: TRBJ2-2; D gene: TRBD2; V gene: TRBV7-2; clone size: NA
CDR3 DNA: TGTGCCAGCAGCGAAACAGGGGGCCGGGAGACCCAGTACTTC; CDR3 protein: CASSETGGRETQYF; J gene: TRBJ2-5; D gene: TRBD1; V gene: TRBV11-2; clone size: NA
CDR3 DNA: TGTGCCAGCAGTTTCTGGACAAGCTACGAGCAGTACTTC; CDR3 protein: CASSFWTSYEQYF; J gene: TRBJ2-7; D gene: NA; V gene: TRBV12-3/TRBV12-4; clone size: few
CDR3 DNA: TGTGCCAGCAGTTACTCTCGGGAGACCTTCACCGGGGAGCTGTTTTTT; CDR3 protein: CASSYSRETFTGELFF; J gene: TRBJ2-2; D gene: NA; V gene: TRBV6-5; clone size: NA
CDR3 DNA: TGTGCCAGCAGTTTCGGCCAGGGCGGTGAGCAGTTCTTC; CDR3 protein: CASSFGQGGEQFF; J gene: TRBJ2-1; D gene: NA; V gene: TRBV12-3/TRBV12-4; clone size: few
CDR3 DNA: TGTGCCAGCAGCGTAAACGGGTTCTACGAGCAGTACTTC; CDR3 protein: CASSVNGFYEQYF; J gene: TRBJ2-7; D gene: NA; V gene: TRBV7-2; clone size: few
CDR3 DNA: TGCAGTGCTAGTGAAGGGGGCAGTAATGAAAAACTGTTTTTT; CDR3 protein: CSASEGGSNEKLFF; J gene: TRBJ1-4; D gene: TRBD1; V gene: TRBV20-1; clone size: NA
CDR3 DNA: TGTGCCAGCAGCTTAGGATTCGCGGCTAGCGGGGTGGAGACCCAGTACTTC; CDR3 protein: CASSLGFAASGVETQYF; J gene: TRBJ2-5; D gene: TRBD2; V gene: TRBV7-2; clone size: NA
CDR3 DNA: TGTGCCAGCAGTTGGGAGGAGTATGGCTACACCTTC; CDR3 protein: CASSWEEYGYTF; J gene: TRBJ1-2; D gene: NA; V gene: TRBV28; clone size: NA
CDR3 DNA: TGTGCCAGCAGCATTAGCGGGGGGGCCGGGAATGAGCAGTTCTTC; CDR3 protein: CASSISGGAGNEQFF; J gene: TRBJ2-1; D gene: TRBD2; V gene: TRBV4-2; clone size: NA
CDR3 DNA: TGCAGTGCTAGAACGAGCGGGGGGAGGTACGAGCAGTACTTC; CDR3 protein: CSARTSGGRYEQYF; J gene: TRBJ2-7; D gene: TRBD2; V gene: TRBV20-1; clone size: few
CDR3 DNA: TGTGCCAGCAGCCAAAGGTTAAAGGGACAGGGTTTGGACGAGCAGTACTTC; CDR3 protein: CASSQRLKGQGLDEQYF; J gene: TRBJ2-7; D gene: TRBD1; V gene: TRBV14; clone size: few
CDR3 DNA: TGCAGCGTTGCCGCGGGGCCTAACACCGGGGGGCTGTTTTTT; CDR3 protein: CSVAAGPNTGGLFF; J gene: TRBJ2-2; D gene: NA; V gene: TRBV29-1; clone size: once
CDR3 DNA: TGTGCCAGCAGTGAAGTACACCCGGATACGCAGTATTTT; CDR3 protein: CASSEVHPDTQYF; J gene: TRBJ2-3; D gene: NA; V gene: TRBV9; clone size: few
CDR3 DNA: TGTGCCAGCAGCTGGGACACACCTTCCAATGAGCAGTTCTTC; CDR3 protein: CASSWDTPSNEQFF; J gene: TRBJ2-1; D gene: NA; V gene: TRBV28; clone size: few
CDR3 DNA: TGTGCCAGCAGCCCTGGGACAGTCCAAAATGAAAAACTGTTTTTT; CDR3 protein: CASSPGTVQNEKLFF; J gene: TRBJ1-4; D gene: TRBD1; V gene: TRBV9; clone size: NA
CDR3 DNA: TGCGCCAGCAGCTCCGAGGGGGCAACGGATACGCAGTATTTT; CDR3 protein: CASSSEGATDTQYF; J gene: TRBJ2-3; D gene: TRBD1; V gene: TRBV5-1; clone size: NA
CDR3 DNA: TGCGCCAGCAGCTGGGGGACTAGCGGGGGAGATACGCAGTATTTT; CDR3 protein: CASSWGTSGGDTQYF; J gene: TRBJ2-3; D gene: TRBD2; V gene: TRBV5-1; clone size: NA
CDR3 DNA: TGTGCCAGCAGCTTAGCGTCGACTGGTGGTGGTGAAAAACTGTTTTTT; CDR3 protein: CASSLASTGGGEKLFF; J gene: TRBJ1-4; D gene: NA; V gene: TRBV7-6; clone size: NA
CDR3 DNA: TGTGCCAGCAGCCCTGGGGGGGCCCCTAACATTCAGTACTTC; CDR3 protein: CASSPGGAPNIQYF; J gene: TRBJ2-4; D gene: NA; V gene: TRBV14; clone size: NA
CDR3 DNA: TGTGCCAGCAGTCCGCCCGGACAGAAGACCCAGTACTTC; CDR3 protein: CASSPPGQKTQYF; J gene: TRBJ2-5; D gene: NA; V gene: TRBV12-3/TRBV12-4; clone size: NA
CDR3 DNA: TGTGCCAGCAGCCCAGGGGACACGACCTACGAGCAGTACTTC; CDR3 protein: CASSPGDTTYEQYF; J gene: TRBJ2-7; D gene: NA; V gene: TRBV5-5; clone size: NA
CDR3 DNA: TGTGCCAGCTCACCCCCAGGATCGGAGACCCAGTACTTC; CDR3 protein: CASSPPGSETQYF; J gene: TRBJ2-5; D gene: NA; V gene: TRBV18; clone size: NA
CDR3 DNA: TGCAGTGCTAGCGTTGGTGGGGGCGGATATGGCTACACCTTC; CDR3 protein: CSASVGGGGYGYTF; J gene: TRBJ1-2; D gene: NA; V gene: TRBV20-1; clone size: few
CDR3 DNA: TGTGCCAGCTCACTGGGAAAGGACGCAGGGCGCTATGGCTACACCTTC; CDR3 protein: CASSLGKDAGRYGYTF; J gene: TRBJ1-2; D gene: NA; V gene: TRBV18; clone size: NA
CDR3 DNA: TGTGCCAGTGCCCGGGTTCCGAACACCGGGGAGCTGTTTTTT; CDR3 protein: CASARVPNTGELFF; J gene: TRBJ2-2; D gene: NA; V gene: TRBV27; clone size: NA
CDR3 DNA: TGTGCCAGCAGTGGGGGGGTTCACACAGATACGCAGTATTTT; CDR3 protein: CASSGGVHTDTQYF; J gene: TRBJ2-3; D gene: NA; V gene: TRBV2; clone size: NA
CDR3 DNA: TGTGCCAGCAGCCAAGATTTGAGGGGGCCAGCCAAAAACATTCAGTACTTC; CDR3 protein: CASSQDLRGPAKNIQYF; J gene: TRBJ2-4; D gene: TRBD1; V gene: TRBV4-2; clone size: few
CDR3 DNA: TGTGCCAGCAGCCTCCGGAGGAGCTCCTACGAGCAGTTCTTC; CDR3 protein: CASSLRRSSYEQFF; J gene: TRBJ2-1; D gene: NA; V gene: TRBV7-2; clone size: NA
CDR3 DNA: TGTGCCAGCAGTGCACAGACAGGGATCCACGAGCAGTACTTC; CDR3 protein: CASSAQTGIHEQYF; J gene: TRBJ2-7; D gene: TRBD1; V gene: TRBV12-3/TRBV12-4; clone size: NA
CDR3 DNA: TGTGCCACCAGTGATTTCGGGGACAGGGGCTACAATGAGCAGTTCTTC; CDR3 protein: CATSDFGDRGYNEQFF; J gene: TRBJ2-1; D gene: TRBD1; V gene: TRBV24-1; clone size: NA